These T cell receptor beta chains were read from a single sample in a study of OX40 agonist ivuxolimab in advanced cancers. Sequenced by immunoSEQ multiplex PCR; TCRdb stores in-frame clones only, minus some. The data hold more than 45,000 clones, with about nine tenths observed a single time. This specimen was CD4+ or CD8+ T cells sorted from blood, taken in a trial of the OX40 agonist ivuxolimab. These receptors originate from an adult with an advanced solid tumor such as melanoma, head and neck, liver or kidney cancer. Each CDR3 is given with its conserved first and last residue. Fields, in order: D gene, CDR3 length, V gene, clone size, J gene, CDR3 DNA, CDR3 protein. D genes are given only for firm matches. Only part of the rows carry a size: once, few, many, or a class if the clone is expanded.

d_call: TRBD2
cdr3_length: 12
v_call: TRBV28
clone_size: .
j_call: TRBJ2-3
cdr3_nt: TGTGCCAGCAGGTTCCGGCGGGAGTCGCAGTATTTT
cdr3_aa: CASRFRRESQYF

d_call: .
cdr3_length: 15
v_call: TRBV10-3
clone_size: .
j_call: TRBJ2-7
cdr3_nt: TGTGCCATCAGTGAGTCAGGGGACAAAGCGTACGAGCAGTACTTC
cdr3_aa: CAISESGDKAYEQYF

d_call: TRBD2
cdr3_length: 16
v_call: TRBV13
clone_size: .
j_call: TRBJ2-1
cdr3_nt: TGTGCCAGCAGCCCCGTTACTAGCGGTAATAACAATGAGCAGTTCTTC
cdr3_aa: CASSPVTSGNNNEQFF

d_call: TRBD1
cdr3_length: 12
v_call: TRBV5-1
clone_size: .
j_call: TRBJ1-2
cdr3_nt: TGCGCCAGCAGCCGTGGACAGGGTCCCTACACCTTC
cdr3_aa: CASSRGQGPYTF

d_call: .
cdr3_length: 16
v_call: TRBV19
clone_size: .
j_call: TRBJ2-3
cdr3_nt: TGTGCCAGTAGTATATTCGGAAGCGGCAGCACAGATACGCAGTATTTT
cdr3_aa: CASSIFGSGSTDTQYF

d_call: TRBD1
cdr3_length: 16
v_call: TRBV7-2
clone_size: few
j_call: TRBJ2-5
cdr3_nt: TGTGCCAGCAGCCGAAAAGCCGGGACAGGTCAAGAGACCCAGTACTTC
cdr3_aa: CASSRKAGTGQETQYF

d_call: .
cdr3_length: 15
v_call: TRBV6-5
clone_size: .
j_call: TRBJ1-5
cdr3_nt: TGTGCCAGCAGTAAGGGGAGACAGTCGGCTCAGCCCCAGCATTTT
cdr3_aa: CASSKGRQSAQPQHF

d_call: .
cdr3_length: 13
v_call: TRBV28
clone_size: .
j_call: TRBJ1-5
cdr3_nt: TGTGCCAGCAGTCATAGACAGTATCAGCCCCAGCATTTT
cdr3_aa: CASSHRQYQPQHF

d_call: .
cdr3_length: 16
v_call: TRBV5-6
clone_size: .
j_call: TRBJ2-7
cdr3_nt: TGTGCCAGCAGCTTGGAGCGCCTCTTACCCCCCTACGAGCAGTACTTC
cdr3_aa: CASSLERLLPPYEQYF

d_call: TRBD1
cdr3_length: 17
v_call: TRBV5-8
clone_size: .
j_call: TRBJ1-4
cdr3_nt: TGTGCCAGCAGCGACATCTGGACAGGGGCGACTAATGAAAAACTGTTTTTT
cdr3_aa: CASSDIWTGATNEKLFF

d_call: .
cdr3_length: 13
v_call: TRBV15
clone_size: .
j_call: TRBJ1-2
cdr3_nt: TGTGCCACCAGCAGCAGTCCTCTGAGGGGGTTCACCTTC
cdr3_aa: CATSSSPLRGFTF

d_call: .
cdr3_length: 14
v_call: TRBV9
clone_size: .
j_call: TRBJ2-7
cdr3_nt: TGTGCCAGCAGCGTAGCGTCCCGGGGAGACGAGCAGTACTTC
cdr3_aa: CASSVASRGDEQYF

d_call: .
cdr3_length: 13
v_call: TRBV5-1
clone_size: .
j_call: TRBJ1-2
cdr3_nt: TGCGCCAGCAGCCTAGGGGTGGGCTATGGCTACACCTTC
cdr3_aa: CASSLGVGYGYTF

d_call: TRBD1
cdr3_length: 14
v_call: TRBV11-2
clone_size: .
j_call: TRBJ1-4
cdr3_nt: TGTGCCAGCAGACTAACAGGGGGGGCTGAAAAACTGTTTTTT
cdr3_aa: CASRLTGGAEKLFF

d_call: .
cdr3_length: 16
v_call: TRBV19
clone_size: few
j_call: TRBJ1-1
cdr3_nt: TGTGCCAGTAGTATAGCCGCGCGCAGGTTGAACACTGAAGCTTTCTTT
cdr3_aa: CASSIAARRLNTEAFF

d_call: .
cdr3_length: 12
v_call: TRBV19
clone_size: .
j_call: TRBJ2-5
cdr3_nt: TGTGCCAGTAGTATAGACGGAGAGACCCAGTACTTC
cdr3_aa: CASSIDGETQYF

d_call: .
cdr3_length: 14
v_call: TRBV10-3
clone_size: once
j_call: TRBJ1-2
cdr3_nt: TGTGCCATCAGCAGGACGGAGAGCAACTATGGCTACACCTTC
cdr3_aa: CAISRTESNYGYTF

d_call: TRBD2
cdr3_length: 17
v_call: TRBV27
clone_size: .
j_call: TRBJ2-5
cdr3_nt: TGTGCCAGCAGTTCCGCCAGGGGGCTAGCGGGAGCAGAGACCCAGTACTTC
cdr3_aa: CASSSARGLAGAETQYF

d_call: .
cdr3_length: 12
v_call: TRBV28
clone_size: .
j_call: TRBJ2-3
cdr3_nt: TGTGCCAGCAGTCAGACAGGGAGGGAGCAGTATTTT
cdr3_aa: CASSQTGREQYF

d_call: TRBD2
cdr3_length: 19
v_call: TRBV28
clone_size: .
j_call: TRBJ2-2
cdr3_nt: TGTGCCAGCAGCCCCCTCTGGGGGACTAGCGGGCGGGGGACCGGGGAGCTGTTTTTT
cdr3_aa: CASSPLWGTSGRGTGELFF

d_call: .
cdr3_length: 15
v_call: TRBV2
clone_size: .
j_call: TRBJ2-1
cdr3_nt: TGTGCCAGCAGTGAAGCTACAACCCAATCCAATGAGCAGTTCTTC
cdr3_aa: CASSEATTQSNEQFF